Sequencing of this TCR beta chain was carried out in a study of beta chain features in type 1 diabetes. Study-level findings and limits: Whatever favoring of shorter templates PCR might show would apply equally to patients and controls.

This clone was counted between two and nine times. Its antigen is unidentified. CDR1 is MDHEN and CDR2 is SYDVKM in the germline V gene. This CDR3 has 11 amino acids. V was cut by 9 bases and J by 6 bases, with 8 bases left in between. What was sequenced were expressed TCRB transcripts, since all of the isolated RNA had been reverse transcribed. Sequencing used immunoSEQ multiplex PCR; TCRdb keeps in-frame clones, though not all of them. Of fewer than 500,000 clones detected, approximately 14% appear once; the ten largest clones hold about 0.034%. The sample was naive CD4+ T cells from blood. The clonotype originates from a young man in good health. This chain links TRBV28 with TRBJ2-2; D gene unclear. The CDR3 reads CASTRPGELFF. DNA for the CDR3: TGTGCCAGTACCAGGCCCGGGGAGCTGTTTTTT.